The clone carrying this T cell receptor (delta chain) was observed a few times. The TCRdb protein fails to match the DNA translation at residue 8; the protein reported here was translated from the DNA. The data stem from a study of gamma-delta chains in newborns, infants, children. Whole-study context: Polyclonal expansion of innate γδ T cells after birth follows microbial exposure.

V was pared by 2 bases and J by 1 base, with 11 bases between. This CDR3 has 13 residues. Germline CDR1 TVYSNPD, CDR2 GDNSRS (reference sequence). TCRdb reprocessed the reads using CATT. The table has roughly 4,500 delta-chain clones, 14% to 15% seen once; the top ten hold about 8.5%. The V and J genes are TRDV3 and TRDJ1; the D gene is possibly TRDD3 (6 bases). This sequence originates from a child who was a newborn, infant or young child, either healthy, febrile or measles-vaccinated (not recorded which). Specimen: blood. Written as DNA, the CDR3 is TGTGCCTTTGTGGGATATACCACCGATAAACTCATCTTT. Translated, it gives CAFVGYTTDKLIF.